Listed here are 30 T cell receptor beta chains from one sample, sequenced in a study of blood T cell repertoires in COVID-19. The method was immunoSEQ multiplex PCR; TCRdb's version includes in-frame clones alone and lacks a portion of them. In the table there are around 160,000 clones, roughly 89% of which are singletons. What was sequenced was PBMCs or T cells enriched from blood (not recorded which). Receptors originate from a woman between 50 and 59 years old who had been exposed to COVID-19.

The chain couples TRBV27 to TRBJ1-1; D might be TRBD1 (6 bases). Germline V lookup: CDR1 MNHEY, CDR2 SMNVEV (reference sequence). V was trimmed by 5 bases and J by 5 bases, leaving 9 bases between them. There are 12 residues in the CDR3. DNA of the CDR3: TGTGCCAGCAGTCCCAGGGGAACTGAAGCTTTCTTT. It encodes CASSPRGTEAFF.

V gene TRBV28 combines with J gene TRBJ2-2, with D tentatively TRBD2 (6 bases). CDR1 and CDR2 (germline): MDHEN, SYDVKM. Trimming shortened V by 5 bases and J by 5 bases, and 15 bases separated the two germline ends. This CDR3 contains 15 residues. CDR3 DNA sequence: TGTGCCAGCAGTCCCGCCGGGGGAAAAACCGGGGAGCTGTTTTTT. Protein sequence: CASSPAGGKTGELFF.

The chain employs TRBV7-6 and TRBJ2-7, with 7 nucleotides matching TRBD1. V shed 5 bases, J shed 1 base, and the junction held 11 bases outside the gene matches. Germline V gene sequence: CDR1 SGHVS, CDR2 FNYEAQ. There are 16 residues in the CDR3. CDR3 sequence: CASSPIRGQRSYEQYF. The DNA for the CDR3 is TGTGCCAGCAGCCCCATAAGGGGACAGAGATCCTACGAGCAGTACTTC.

The genes are TRBV7-3 and TRBJ2-3, with 10 bases aligning to TRBD2. V was pared by 4 bases and J by 5 bases, with 9 bases of the junction left unmatched. Germline CDR1 SGHTA, CDR2 FQGTGA. This CDR3 is built from 16 residues. The CDR3 DNA follows: TGTGCCAGCAGCTCAGAAGCGGGGGGGCATCGAGATACGCAGTATTTT. The encoded protein is CASSSEAGGHRDTQYF.

The rearrangement joins TRBV12-3 or TRBV12-4 to TRBJ1-5; D is ambiguous. V was pared by 5 bases and J by 4 bases, with 6 bases between. CDR3 length: 12 residues. The CDR3 region is CASSPGNQPQHF. DNA of the CDR3: TGTGCCAGCAGTCCGGGGAATCAGCCCCAGCATTTT.

The chain has TRBV19 and TRBJ2-7; D possibly corresponds to TRBD2 (5 bases). V shed 5 bases and J shed 2 bases, with 16 bases lying between them. This CDR3 is built from 15 residues. Germline V gene data show CDR1 as LNHDA and CDR2 as SQIVND (reference sequence). The CDR3 coding sequence is TGTGCCAGTAGTTTAGGACGGGATGGGACCTACGAGCAGTACTTC. Translation gives CASSLGRDGTYEQYF. The variable domain in full, completed from reference TRBV19 and TRBJ2-7, reads DGGITQSPKYLFRKEGQNVTLSCEQNLNHDAMYWYRQDPGQGLRLIYYSQIVNDFQKGDIAEGYSVSREKKESFPLTVTSAQKNPTAFYLCASSLGRDGTYEQYFGPGTRLTVT.

The chain recombines TRBV20-1 with TRBJ2-5; 14 bases are a match to TRBD2. This CDR3 contains 15 residues. Looked up from germline, CDR1 is DFQATT and CDR2 is SNEGSKA (reference sequence). Losses at the gene ends were 3 bases for V and 5 bases for J; bases not matched to a gene: 5. CDR3 in amino acids: CSASRGLAGVETQYF. The DNA of the CDR3 is TGCAGTGCTAGTCGGGGACTAGCGGGGGTGGAGACCCAGTACTTC.

This chain uses TRBV9 with TRBJ1-1; D call uncertain. CDR1 is SGDLS, CDR2 YYNGEE, per germline. The CDR3 runs to 15 residues. The V end was cut by 3 bases, the J end by 5 bases, with 17 bases between. The CDR3 loop reads CASSAGQQARTEAFF. Written as DNA, the CDR3 is TGTGCCAGCAGCGCTGGCCAGCAGGCCCGAACTGAAGCTTTCTTT.

V gene TRBV7-9 combines with J gene TRBJ2-1, with D possibly TRBD2 on 6 matching bases. This CDR3 region has 15 residues. The V end was cut by 1 base, the J end by 9 bases, with 16 bases between. Germline V lookup: CDR1 SEHNR, CDR2 FQNEAQ (reference sequence). CDR3 region: CASSLGAGPGVEQFF. In DNA, the CDR3 is TGTGCCAGCAGCTTAGGGGCGGGGCCCGGGGTTGAGCAGTTCTTC.

The rearrangement uses TRBV7-2 and TRBJ2-7; a weak D match, TRBD2 (5 bases). Germline V lookup: CDR1 SGHTA, CDR2 FQGNSA. The length of the CDR3 is 15 residues. V was trimmed by 6 bases and J by 7 bases, leaving 22 bases between them. CDR3 coding DNA: TGTGCCAGCAGTCCCTCCCCCGGGAACCTAGTGGAGCAGTACTTC. It codes for CASSPSPGNLVEQYF.

V is TRBV6-5 and J is TRBJ1-5, with no clear D. This CDR3 is 13 amino acids long. V was pared by 6 bases and J by 0 bases, with 6 bases between. Germline V gives CDR1 MNHEY, CDR2 SVGAGI. The CDR3 loop reads CASSGTSNQPQHF. The CDR3 bases are TGTGCCAGCAGCGGTACTAGCAATCAGCCCCAGCATTTT.

In its sample, this clone was seen many times. The J gene is TRBJ2-6, the V gene TRBV4-3; tentative D call: TRBD2 (7 bases). Trimming took 0 bases from V and 3 from J, leaving 21 bases between them. The CDR3 is 20 amino acids. Germline V gene data show CDR1 as LGHNA and CDR2 as YSLEER. CDR3 region: CASSQDTGGESLFGANVLTF. Here the CDR3 DNA reads TGCGCCAGCAGCCAAGATACGGGGGGCGAGTCCCTGTTTGGGGCCAACGTCCTGACTTTC.

The chain joins TRBV5-1 to TRBJ2-5, with D tentatively TRBD2 (6 bases). Looked up from germline, CDR1 is SGHRS and CDR2 is YFSETQ. The CDR3 totals 13 residues. Deletions cut 0 bases from V and 5 bases from J, with 8 bases between. This chain's CDR3 is CASSLGREETQYF. The DNA for the CDR3 is TGCGCCAGCAGCTTGGGGAGGGAGGAGACCCAGTACTTC.

V is TRBV27 and J is TRBJ1-5; tentative D call: TRBD1 (5 bases). CDR1 is MNHEY, CDR2 SMNVEV, per germline (reference sequence). The V end lost 1 base, the J end lost 5 bases, and 9 bases lay between the germline ends. The CDR3 consists of 14 residues. The CDR3 region has the DNA TGTGCCAGCAGTTTATGGGCGGGGGATCAGCCCCAGCATTTT. This sequence encodes CASSLWAGDQPQHF.

In its sample, this clone was seen a few times. V usage is TRBV9 and J usage is TRBJ2-1, with TRBD2 as a possible D gene (5 bases). The V gene's germline CDR1 is SGDLS and CDR2 YYNGEE. The V end lost 5 bases, the J end lost 12 bases, and 12 bases lay between the germline ends. This CDR3 region has 11 residues. In nucleotides, the CDR3 is TGTGCCAGCAGTTCTAGAGGGTTGCAGTTCTTC. Amino acid sequence: CASSSRGLQFF.

The chain couples TRBV3-1 (or the pseudogene TRBV3-2) to TRBJ2-7, with TRBD1 identical over 8 bases. CDR3 length: 14 residues. CDR1 LGHDT and CDR2 YNNKEL come from the germline V gene (reference sequence). Germline trimming cut 5 bases from V and 2 bases from J; bases unmatched to any gene: 5. This CDR3 reads CASSIDRGPYEQYF. In nucleotides, the CDR3 is TGTGCCAGCAGCATCGACAGGGGTCCCTACGAGCAGTACTTC.

The gene calls are TRBV18 and TRBJ2-1, with D hard to call. The CDR3 has 13 amino acids. V was cut by 6 bases and J by 8 bases, with 14 bases left in between. Per germline, CDR1 KGHSH and CDR2 LQKENI. The CDR3 reads CASSQSPLDEQFF. For the CDR3, the DNA is TGTGCCAGCTCTCAGTCGCCCCTCGATGAGCAGTTCTTC.

The chain employs TRBV10-1 and TRBJ2-1, with 8 bases aligning to TRBD1. The V gene's germline CDR1 is WNHNN and CDR2 SYGVQD (reference sequence). J was trimmed by 10 bases and V by 4 bases; bases with no gene match: 9. CDR3 length: 14 residues. As DNA, the CDR3 is TGCGCCAGCAGTGGGGACAGGCGGGTCGTGGAGCAGTTCTTC. Protein product: CASSGDRRVVEQFF.

CDR3 sequence (DNA): TGTGCCAGCGGCCGGGCCAGGGGGCCAGATACGCAGTATTTT. Encoded protein: CASGRARGPDTQYF. The chain is built from TRBV14 and TRBJ2-3; 8 bases line up with TRBD1. The J segment lost 4 bases and the V segment lost 8 bases, leaving 8 bases of the junction unmatched. The CDR3 loop spans 14 amino acids. Per germline, CDR1 SGHDN and CDR2 FVKESK.

DNA of the CDR3: TGCGCCAGCAGCCAAGACGGGTCCAGACGCTACACCTTC. Protein: CASSQDGSRRYTF. The rearrangement links TRBV4-3 to TRBJ1-2; no reliable D call. The CDR3 contains 13 residues. The V end was cut by 0 bases, the J end by 9 bases, with 11 bases between. From germline, CDR1 is LGHNA and CDR2 YSLEER.

The chain carries TRBV5-1 and TRBJ2-3; TRBD1 agrees at 8 bases. The V gene end was trimmed by 6 bases and the J gene end by 1 base; junction bases not matched to a gene: 4. CDR3 length: 14 amino acids. Germline lookup yields CDR1 SGHRS and CDR2 YFSETQ. The CDR3, as DNA: TGCGCCAGCATCCAGACAGGGGGCACAGATACGCAGTATTTT. This sequence encodes CASIQTGGTDTQYF.

The table lists this clone with a few counts. This chain connects TRBV6-2 or TRBV6-3 to TRBJ1-5, with TRBD1 matching 9 bases. The length of the CDR3 is 14 residues. After removal of 4 bases from V and 4 bases from J, the junction contained 2 bases not matched to a gene. Germline CDR1 MNHEY, CDR2 SVGEGT. The CDR3 nucleotides read TGTGCCAGCAGTTGGGACAGGGATAATCAGCCCCAGCATTTT. This translates into CASSWDRDNQPQHF.

The DNA of the CDR3 is TGTGCCAGCACGCAGGGCGCTGGGCCATATGGCTACACCTTC. Its protein is CASTQGAGPYGYTF. The chain is built from TRBV21-1 and TRBJ1-2; TRBD1, as called in the table, went unchecked against the DNA. TRBV21-1 is termed a pseudogene. The CDR3 is made up of 14 amino acids.

V is TRBV5-1 and J is TRBJ2-7, with D perhaps matching TRBD2 (5 bases). The CDR3 consists of 15 residues. Trimming took 0 bases from V and 1 from J, leaving 11 bases between them. Germline V gene data show CDR1 as SGHRS and CDR2 as YFSETQ. For the CDR3, the DNA is TGCGCCAGCAGCTTGGACGGAGGCAGGTCCTACGAGCAGTACTTC. It codes for CASSLDGGRSYEQYF.

The chain carries TRBV11-1 and TRBJ2-7, with TRBD1 matching 10 bases. Looked up from germline, CDR1 is SGHAT and CDR2 is FQDESV (reference sequence). V lost 10 bases to trimming and J lost 2 bases; unmatched junction nucleotides: 11. The CDR3 totals 15 residues. The CDR3 loop reads CATTRGTGATYEQYF. Written as DNA, the CDR3 is TGTGCCACCACTAGAGGGACAGGGGCAACCTACGAGCAGTACTTC.

The chain has TRBV5-1 and TRBJ2-7; TRBD2 aligns across 13 bases. CDR3 length equals 15 residues. Germline-derived CDR1 and CDR2 are SGHRS and YFSETQ. With 5 bases clipped from V and 2 bases from J, the junction kept 4 bases outside the gene matches. The CDR3, as DNA: TGCGCCAGCAGGCAGGGACTAGCGGGGACCTACGAGCAGTACTTC. Its protein is CASRQGLAGTYEQYF.

CDR3 coding DNA: TGCAGCGCTACAGGGGGTCCTGAAGCTTTCTTT. It yields the protein CSATGGPEAFF. The V call is TRBV29-1, the J call TRBJ1-1; 8 bases line up with TRBD1. Trimming removed 7 bases from V and 6 bases from J; junction bases left unmatched: 4. The CDR3 is 11 residues long. Germline CDR1 and CDR2: SQVTM and ANQGSEA.

The CDR3 bases are TGTGCCAGCAGCCCGGACAGGGTCGAGCAGTACTTC. Translation: CASSPDRVEQYF. The J gene is TRBJ2-7, the V gene TRBV27; 8 positions agree with TRBD1. The CDR3 totals 12 residues. J was trimmed by 6 bases and V by 6 bases; bases with no gene match: 4. The V gene's germline CDR1 is MNHEY and CDR2 SMNVEV (reference sequence).

The count of this clone is one. This chain connects TRBV9 to TRBJ1-2, with TRBD1 matching over 7 bases. The CDR3 has 15 residues. The ends lost 3 bases at V and 5 bases at J; junction bases unmatched: 10. Germline V lookup: CDR1 SGDLS, CDR2 YYNGEE. The CDR3 nucleotides are TGTGCCAGCAGCGGACAGGGTACCCTTCGGTATGGCTACACCTTC. This encodes CASSGQGTLRYGYTF.

The chain links TRBV18 to TRBJ2-1; 14 positions match TRBD2. J gave up 2 bases and V 4 bases, and 1 base lay outside the gene matches. The V gene's germline CDR1 is KGHSH and CDR2 LQKENI. CDR3 length equals 16 residues. CDR3 sequence: CASSQGLAGAYNEQFF. The DNA for the CDR3 is TGTGCCAGCTCACAGGGACTAGCGGGGGCCTACAATGAGCAGTTCTTC.